These 9 T cell receptor beta chains were all obtained from the same sample, sequenced in a study of blood T cell repertoires in COVID-19. Sequenced by immunoSEQ multiplex PCR; TCRdb stores in-frame clones only, minus some. The sample lists hundreds of thousands of clones; 70% to 90% were seen once. The sample was peripheral blood. These TCRs come from a woman in her 30s who had recovered from COVID-19.

Note on this clone: The junction departs from germline at one end; a sequencing error may be responsible. The chain joins TRBV29-1 to TRBJ2-5, with 9 bases that match TRBD1. Germline V gene sequence: CDR1 SQVTM, CDR2 ANQGSEA. The CDR3 has 12 amino acids. CDR3 nucleotide sequence: TGCAGCGCCGAGGATCAGGGACAGGGCGGACACTTC. Its protein is CSAEDQGQGGHF. The variable domain in full, completed from reference TRBV29-1 and TRBJ2-5, reads SAVISQKPSRDICQRGTSLTIQCQVDSQVTMMFWYRQQPGQSLTLIATANQGSEATYESGFVIDKFPISRPNLTFSTLTVSNMSPEDSSIYLCSAEDQGQGGHFGPGTRLLVL.

This clone appeared a single time. The J gene is TRBJ2-3, the V gene TRBV5-1, with TRBD1 matching 10 bases. The CDR3 is 14 amino acids. With V trimmed by 7 bases and J by 5 bases, 7 bases remained unmatched. Germline V gene data show CDR1 as SGHRS and CDR2 as YFSETQ. In DNA, the CDR3 is TGCGCCAGCGGACCGGGACAGGGGAAAGATACGCAGTATTTT. Amino acid sequence: CASGPGQGKDTQYF.

In its sample, this clone was seen once. The V call is TRBV7-6, the J call TRBJ2-7, with 10 nucleotides matching TRBD1. The CDR3 runs to 17 residues. Per the germline V gene, CDR1 is SGHVS and CDR2 is FNYEAQ. Germline trimming cut 3 bases from V and 7 bases from J; bases unmatched to any gene: 15. The CDR3 DNA is TGTGCCAGCAGCTTGAGGTCTCTGGGACAGGGGACGGGTGAGCAGTACTTC. Its protein product is CASSLRSLGQGTGEQYF.

J is TRBJ2-5 and V is TRBV5-1; 8 positions match TRBD1. In germline, CDR1 is SGHRS, CDR2 YFSETQ. V was clipped by 3 bases and J by 1 base; unmatched bases: 2. The CDR3 totals 14 residues. In DNA, the CDR3 is TGCGCCAGCAGCTCGGACAGGGCCCAAGAGACCCAGTACTTC. Encoded protein: CASSSDRAQETQYF.

The rearrangement uses TRBV28 and TRBJ1-4; possibly TRBD1 for D (5 bases). CDR3 length equals 14 residues. The V end lost 7 bases, the J end lost 5 bases, and 14 bases lay between the germline ends. Per the germline V gene, CDR1 is MDHEN and CDR2 is SYDVKM. The CDR3, as DNA: TGTGCCAGCACCATCCAGGGAGGGAATGAAAAACTGTTTTTT. It is translated as CASTIQGGNEKLFF.

V usage is TRBV7-8 and J usage is TRBJ1-1; 7 nucleotides line up with TRBD1. CDR3 size: 13 residues. CDR1 SGHVS and CDR2 FQNEAQ come from the germline V gene. V lost 6 bases, J lost 1 base, and 2 bases stayed unmatched. The CDR3 loop reads CASSWTGNTEAFF. The CDR3, as DNA: TGTGCCAGCAGTTGGACAGGGAACACTGAAGCTTTCTTT.

The chain combines TRBV5-1 with TRBJ1-1; D is undetermined. V was pared by 4 bases and J by 6 bases, with 13 bases between. Germline V gives CDR1 SGHRS, CDR2 YFSETQ. The CDR3 extends over 13 amino acids. The DNA for the CDR3 is TGCGCCAGCAGCCTGGAATTGGGCGCTGAAGCTTTCTTT. Translated: CASSLELGAEAFF.

This clone was picked up a small number of times. The chain carries TRBV15 and TRBJ1-5; TRBD1 might be the D (5 bases). Germline V gene data show CDR1 as LNHNV and CDR2 as YYDKDF (reference sequence). The length of the CDR3 is 17 residues. The ends were cut back, 0 bases at V and 7 bases at J, with 19 bases in the middle. The CDR3 reads CATSRDRGRLRGQPQHF. CDR3 coding DNA: TGTGCCACCAGCAGAGATAGGGGCAGGTTACGAGGACAGCCCCAGCATTTT.

V and J are TRBV7-2 and TRBJ1-6; tentatively, D is TRBD1 (6 bases). This CDR3 spans 16 amino acids. The V end was cut by 5 bases, the J end by 8 bases, with 19 bases between. Germline CDR1 is SGHTA and CDR2 is FQGNSA. CDR3 DNA: TGTGCCAGCAGCCCCCGGGAAAGGACAGTCTATTCACCCCTCCACTTT. It specifies CASSPRERTVYSPLHF.